This T cell receptor beta chain was identified in a study of T-cell reconstitution after alpha-beta-depleted transplantation in children. Trimming removed 0 bases at V and 2 bases at J, with 15 bases between. The length of the CDR3 is 16 residues. CDR1 GTSNPN and CDR2 SVGIG come from the germline V gene (reference sequence). There are a few counts of this clonotype. Unique molecular identifiers were incorporated into the prepared TCRbeta library. TCRdb recomputed calls from the PCR reads with MiXCR, one row per CDR3 protein. The profile shows 380,000 or so distinct CDR3 sequences, 10% to 15% of them singletons.

The sequence derives from a human donor who donated a stem cell graft to a child with Fanconi anemia. Specimen: PBMCs, collected from the stem cell graft. V is TRBV30 and J is TRBJ2-3; D is possibly TRBD2 (7 bases). The CDR3 nucleotides are TGTGCCTGGAGTGTGTGGAGCGGGGACAACACAGATACGCAGTATTTT. Encoded protein: CAWSVWSGDNTDTQYF.